The 16 T cell receptor beta chains presented below share a single source sample, sequenced in a study of OX40 agonist ivuxolimab in advanced cancers. Produced via immunoSEQ multiplex PCR; TCRdb's table is partial and in-frame only. The data show about 41,000 clones, around 73% seen once. The sequenced sample was CD4+ or CD8+ T cells sorted from blood, obtained in a trial of the OX40 agonist ivuxolimab. All receptors come from an adult with an advanced solid tumor such as melanoma, head and neck, liver or kidney cancer.

The J gene is TRBJ2-5, the V gene TRBV12-2; the table assigns TRBD1, which was not confirmed against the DNA. TRBV12-2 is an annotated pseudogene. The CDR3 runs 15 residues. CDR3 sequence: CASRLISTKKETQYF. CDR3 in DNA: TGTGCAAGTCGCTTAATTTCCACAAAGAAAGAGACCCAGTACTTC.

The chain employs TRBV5-4 and TRBJ2-2; TRBD2 matches 9 bases. Per germline, CDR1 SGHNT and CDR2 YYREEE (reference sequence). Trimming cost V 5 bases and J 0 bases; bases outside gene matches: 11. This CDR3 contains 18 residues. The CDR3 region is CASSRRGSGGANTGELFF. The CDR3 DNA reads TGTGCCAGCAGTAGAAGGGGTAGCGGGGGAGCGAACACCGGGGAGCTGTTTTTT. Full variable domain (outside the CDR3, taken from reference TRBV5-4 and TRBJ2-2): ETGVTQSPTHLIKTRGQQVTLRCSSQSGHNTVSWYQQALGQGPQFIFQYYREEENGRGNFPPRFSGLQFPNYSSELNVNALELDDSALYLCASSRRGSGGANTGELFFGEGSRLTVL.

The chain has TRBV7-8 and TRBJ1-5; D is uncertain. The length of the CDR3 is 13 residues. V shed 5 bases and J shed 16 bases, with 21 bases lying between them. Germline V gene sequence: CDR1 SGHVS, CDR2 FQNEAQ. The CDR3 protein is CASSPPSAGYVHF. CDR3 sequence (DNA): TGTGCCAGCAGCCCCCCCTCGGCGGGTTATGTTCATTTT.

CDR3 protein: CASSPGLAGEQFF. CDR3 in DNA: TGTGCCAGCAGCCCGGGACTAGCGGGTGAGCAGTTCTTC. The V gene is TRBV27, the J gene TRBJ2-1; 12 bases fit TRBD2. The CDR3 has 13 residues. V was pared by 6 bases and J by 9 bases, with 3 bases of the junction left unmatched. Germline CDR1 is MNHEY and CDR2 is SMNVEV (reference sequence).

This clone came up once. The gene calls are TRBV6-5 and TRBJ2-1; D possibly corresponds to TRBD2 (5 bases). The germline V gene encodes CDR1 MNHEY and CDR2 SVGAGI. Trimming stripped 6 bases from V and 0 bases from J, with 12 bases between. This CDR3 contains 15 residues. In nucleotides, the CDR3 is TGTGCCAGCAGGCCCGACGGACTCTCCTACAATGAGCAGTTCTTC. Its translation: CASRPDGLSYNEQFF.

V and J are TRBV6-5 and TRBJ2-5; a possible D gene is TRBD2 (5 bases). The CDR3 consists of 16 residues. Germline-derived CDR1 and CDR2 are MNHEY and SVGAGI. Trimming took off 0 bases at V and 1 base at J, with 12 bases between the two ends. Here the CDR3 reads CASSYSFTSLQETQYF. The CDR3 DNA reads as TGTGCCAGCAGTTACTCCTTTACTAGTCTCCAAGAGACCCAGTACTTC.

V and J are TRBV6-6 and TRBJ2-5, with TRBD2 as a possible D gene (5 bases). The end of the DNA fits TRBJ2-7 better, so the J call may be wrong. Germline values: CDR1 MNHNY, CDR2 SVGAGI (reference sequence). CDR3 size: 13 residues. CDR3 nucleotide sequence: TGTGCCAGCAGTTTCACCGCGGGCTACGAGCAGTACTTC. It specifies CASSFTAGYEQYF.

The chain employs TRBV6-1 and TRBJ2-5, with D unclear. Germline-derived CDR1 and CDR2 are MNHNS and SASEGT. CDR3 size: 11 residues. Trimming took 8 bases from V and 5 from J, leaving 9 bases between them. The DNA for the CDR3 is TGTGCCAGCGCCTCGGGCGAGACCCAGTACTTC. It yields the protein CASASGETQYF.

This clone was counted between two and nine times. The chain links TRBV6-6 to TRBJ1-1; D call uncertain. The CDR3 has 12 amino acids. Germline CDR1 is MNHNY and CDR2 is SVGAGI (reference sequence). Deletions cut 8 bases from V and 4 bases from J, with 11 bases between. In nucleotides, the CDR3 is TGTGCCAGCGCCTTCGGTAGCACTGAAGCTTTCTTT. This translates into CASAFGSTEAFF.

This chain links TRBV27 with TRBJ2-2, with TRBD2 as a possible D gene (5 bases). V was cut by 3 bases and J by 4 bases, with 9 bases left in between. Germline V lookup: CDR1 MNHEY, CDR2 SMNVEV (reference sequence). This CDR3 spans 14 amino acids. CDR3 sequence: CASSFSRGTGELFF. In DNA form, the CDR3 reads TGTGCCAGCAGTTTCAGTCGGGGCACCGGGGAGCTGTTTTTT.

The table lists this clone with a few counts. V is TRBV16 and J is TRBJ2-3; no firm D call. V was clipped by 3 bases and J by 1 base, with 17 bases between them. CDR1 is KGHSY, CDR2 FQNENV, per germline. This CDR3 region has 17 residues. The CDR3 DNA is TGTGCCAGCAGCCACCACCTCGGGTCTTCCCGCACAGATACGCAGTATTTT. Translated: CASSHHLGSSRTDTQYF.

The genes are TRBV4-2 and TRBJ2-7; 13 nucleotides align to TRBD2. The trim removed 1 base at V and 4 bases at J, leaving 4 bases unmatched. From germline, CDR1 is LGHNA and CDR2 YNFKEQ. The CDR3 consists of 16 residues. CDR3 in amino acids: CASSQGTSGSMYEQYF. DNA of the CDR3: TGTGCCAGCAGCCAAGGGACTAGCGGGAGTATGTACGAGCAGTACTTC.

V and J are TRBV27 and TRBJ1-2; no firm D call. CDR3 size: 15 residues. Germline assignment: CDR1 MNHEY and CDR2 SMNVEV (reference sequence). V was shortened by 2 bases and J by 4 bases, with 14 bases between the two germline ends. CDR3 DNA sequence: TGTGCCAGCAGTTTACAAGGGAATTCTGTCTATGGCTACACCTTC. It translates to CASSLQGNSVYGYTF.

The chain joins TRBV25-1 to TRBJ2-1; 8 bases fit TRBD2. Germline V gene sequence: CDR1 MGHDK, CDR2 SYGVNS. The V and J ends lost 6 bases and 7 bases, in that order; junction bases with no gene match: 14. The CDR3 consists of 16 residues. Here the CDR3 DNA reads TGTGCCAGCAGCTTCATTGCGGGGGGTGGTGTGAATGAGCAGTTCTTC. This gives the protein CASSFIAGGGVNEQFF.

CDR3 DNA sequence: TGTGCCAGCAGTGGGCAGGGGGCAGGCGACTATGGCTACACCTTC. Protein sequence: CASSGQGAGDYGYTF. V gene TRBV6-5 combines with J gene TRBJ1-2; 8 bases are a match to TRBD1. Germline V gene sequence: CDR1 MNHEY, CDR2 SVGAGI. Trimming at V came to 5 bases and at J to 3 bases, leaving 8 bases not matched to a gene. There are 15 residues in the CDR3.

This chain links TRBV27 with TRBJ2-3, with TRBD2 matching over 9 bases. CDR1 and CDR2 (germline): MNHEY, SMNVEV (reference sequence). Trimming at V came to 5 bases and at J to 5 bases, leaving 8 bases not matched to a gene. The CDR3 has 15 residues. The CDR3 bases are TGTGCCAGCAGTGCCGAGGCGGGAGGGATAGATACGCAGTATTTT. This codes for CASSAEAGGIDTQYF.